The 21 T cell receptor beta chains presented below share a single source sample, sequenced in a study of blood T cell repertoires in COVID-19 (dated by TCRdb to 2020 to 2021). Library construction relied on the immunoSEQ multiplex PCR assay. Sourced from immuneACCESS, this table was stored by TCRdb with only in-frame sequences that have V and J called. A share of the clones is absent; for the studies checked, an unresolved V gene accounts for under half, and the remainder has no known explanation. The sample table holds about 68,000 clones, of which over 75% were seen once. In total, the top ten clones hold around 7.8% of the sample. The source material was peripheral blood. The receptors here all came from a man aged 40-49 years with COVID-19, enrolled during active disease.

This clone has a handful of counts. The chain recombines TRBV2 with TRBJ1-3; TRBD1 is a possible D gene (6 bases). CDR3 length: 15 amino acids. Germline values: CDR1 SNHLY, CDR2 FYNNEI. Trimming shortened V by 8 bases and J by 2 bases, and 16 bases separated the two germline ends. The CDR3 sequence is CASSRTGLAGNTIYF. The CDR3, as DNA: TGTGCCAGCTCCCGCACAGGGTTGGCTGGAAACACCATATATTTT.

Here the CDR3 reads CASSLTTGDSNQPQHF. The CDR3 nucleotides are TGTGCCAGCAGCTTGACGACAGGAGATAGCAATCAGCCCCAGCATTTT. V is TRBV5-6 and J is TRBJ1-5; possibly TRBD1 for D (6 bases). The CDR3 runs 16 residues. The germline V gene has CDR1 SGHDT and CDR2 YYEEEE. Trimming took off 1 base at V and 0 bases at J, with 11 bases between the two ends.

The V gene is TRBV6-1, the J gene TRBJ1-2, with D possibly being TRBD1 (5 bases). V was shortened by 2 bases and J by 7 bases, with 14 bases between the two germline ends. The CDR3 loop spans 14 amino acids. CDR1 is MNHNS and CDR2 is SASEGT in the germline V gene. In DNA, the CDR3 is TGTGCCAGCAGTGAAATGGGCGGGACTTTTGGCTACACCTTC. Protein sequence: CASSEMGGTFGYTF.

The CDR3 reads CASSLSGTALRDTQYF. DNA for the CDR3: TGCGCCAGCAGCCTCTCCGGGACTGCATTAAGAGATACGCAGTATTTT. J is TRBJ2-3 and V is TRBV5-1; possible D gene TRBD2, 6 bases. The CDR3 is 16 amino acids. V gave up 4 bases and J gave up 5 bases, with 20 bases separating them. Germline lookup yields CDR1 SGHRS and CDR2 YFSETQ.

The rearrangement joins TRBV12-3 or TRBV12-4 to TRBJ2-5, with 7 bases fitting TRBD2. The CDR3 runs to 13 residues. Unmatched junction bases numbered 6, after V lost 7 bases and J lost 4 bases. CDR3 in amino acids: CASTPGGGETQYF. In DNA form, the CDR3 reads TGTGCCAGCACCCCTGGGGGGGGAGAGACCCAGTACTTC.

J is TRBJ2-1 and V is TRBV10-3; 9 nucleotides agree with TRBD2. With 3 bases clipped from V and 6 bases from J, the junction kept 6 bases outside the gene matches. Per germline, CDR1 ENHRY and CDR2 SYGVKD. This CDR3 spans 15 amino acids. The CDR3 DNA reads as TGTGCCATCAGTGAACCAGCGGGGGGTCCCAATGAGCAGTTCTTC. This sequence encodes CAISEPAGGPNEQFF.

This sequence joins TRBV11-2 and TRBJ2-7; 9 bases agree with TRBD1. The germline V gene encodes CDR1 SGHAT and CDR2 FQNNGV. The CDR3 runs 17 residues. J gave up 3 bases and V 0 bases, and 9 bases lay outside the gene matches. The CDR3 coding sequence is TGTGCCAGCAGCTTAGATGCAACCGGGACAGGGATCTACGAGCAGTACTTC. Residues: CASSLDATGTGIYEQYF. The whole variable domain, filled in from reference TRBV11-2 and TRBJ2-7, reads EAGVAQSPRYKIIEKRQSVAFWCNPISGHATLYWYQQILGQGPKLLIQFQNNGVVDDSQLPKDRFSAERLKGVDSTLKIQPAKLEDSAVYLCASSLDATGTGIYEQYFGPGTRLTVT.

This CDR3 is CASSNGRGAVSMNTEAFF. In DNA, the CDR3 is TGTGCCAGCAGCAATGGGCGGGGGGCGGTCTCTATGAACACTGAAGCTTTCTTT. The chain combines TRBV5-8 with TRBJ1-1, with D perhaps TRBD1 (6 bases). The CDR3 is 18 amino acids. Germline V gives CDR1 SGHTS, CDR2 YDEGEE. V was trimmed by 4 bases and J by 0 bases, leaving 22 bases between them. The whole variable domain, filled in from reference TRBV5-8 and TRBJ1-1, reads EAGVTQSPTHLIKTRGQQATLRCSPISGHTSVYWYQQALGLGLQFLLWYDEGEERNRGNFPPRFSGRQFPNYSSELNVNALELEDSALYLCASSNGRGAVSMNTEAFFGQGTRLTVV.

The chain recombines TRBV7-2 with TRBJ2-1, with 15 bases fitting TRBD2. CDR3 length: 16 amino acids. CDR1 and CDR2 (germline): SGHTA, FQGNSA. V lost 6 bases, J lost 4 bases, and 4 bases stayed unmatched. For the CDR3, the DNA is TGTGCCAGCAGTCGGACTAGCGGGGGGGCTTACAATGAGCAGTTCTTC. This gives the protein CASSRTSGGAYNEQFF.

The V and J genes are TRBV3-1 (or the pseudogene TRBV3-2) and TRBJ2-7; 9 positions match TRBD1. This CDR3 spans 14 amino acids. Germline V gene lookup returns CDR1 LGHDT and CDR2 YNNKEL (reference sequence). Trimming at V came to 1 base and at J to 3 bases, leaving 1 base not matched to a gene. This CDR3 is CASSQVDRGYEQYF. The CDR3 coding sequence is TGTGCCAGCAGCCAAGTGGACAGGGGCTACGAGCAGTACTTC.

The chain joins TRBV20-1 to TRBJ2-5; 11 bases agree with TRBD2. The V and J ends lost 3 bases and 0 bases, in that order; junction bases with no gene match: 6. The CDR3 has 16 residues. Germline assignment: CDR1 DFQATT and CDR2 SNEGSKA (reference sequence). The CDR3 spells CSASLAGGTYQETQYF. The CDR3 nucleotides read TGCAGTGCTAGTCTAGCGGGGGGAACGTACCAAGAGACCCAGTACTTC.

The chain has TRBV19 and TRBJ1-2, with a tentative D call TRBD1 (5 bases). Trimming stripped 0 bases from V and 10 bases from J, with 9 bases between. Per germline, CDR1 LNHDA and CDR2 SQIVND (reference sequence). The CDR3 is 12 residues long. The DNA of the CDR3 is TGTGCCAGTAGTATAGACAGGGTTTACTACACCTTC. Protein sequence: CASSIDRVYYTF.

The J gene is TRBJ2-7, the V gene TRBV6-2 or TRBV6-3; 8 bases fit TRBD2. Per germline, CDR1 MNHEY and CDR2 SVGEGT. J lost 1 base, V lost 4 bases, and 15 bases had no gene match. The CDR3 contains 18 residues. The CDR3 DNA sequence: TGTGCCAGCAGTTCCCCCGGGGCGGGGGGTTACCGGTCCTACGAGCAGTACTTC. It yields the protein CASSSPGAGGYRSYEQYF.

CDR3 DNA: TGTGCCAGCAGCTCTGACAGGAATGCCTACGAGCAGTACTTC. Translation: CASSSDRNAYEQYF. This rearrangement joins TRBV7-2 to TRBJ2-7; a weak D match, TRBD1 (6 bases). From germline, CDR1 is SGHTA and CDR2 FQGNSA. The CDR3 consists of 14 residues. Trimming shortened V by 4 bases and J by 2 bases, and 12 bases separated the two germline ends.

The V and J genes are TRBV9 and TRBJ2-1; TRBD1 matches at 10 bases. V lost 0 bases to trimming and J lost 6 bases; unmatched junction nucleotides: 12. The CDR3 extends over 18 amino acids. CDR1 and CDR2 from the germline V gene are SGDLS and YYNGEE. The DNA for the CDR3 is TGTGCCAGCAGCGTAGGACAGGGGGCCGACGGTCGGTCCAATGAGCAGTTCTTC. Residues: CASSVGQGADGRSNEQFF. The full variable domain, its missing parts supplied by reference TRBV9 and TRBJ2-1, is DSGVTQTPKHLITATGQRVTLRCSPRSGDLSVYWYQQSLDQGLQFLIQYYNGEERAKGNILERFSAQQFPDLHSELNLSSLELGDSALYFCASSVGQGADGRSNEQFFGPGTRLTVL.

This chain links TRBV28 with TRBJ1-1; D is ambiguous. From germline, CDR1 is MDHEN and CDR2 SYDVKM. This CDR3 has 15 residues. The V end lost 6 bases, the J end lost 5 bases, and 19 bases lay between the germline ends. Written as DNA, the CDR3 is TGTGCCAGCAGCGGGGTGGCAGAAACGAGAACTGAAGCTTTCTTT. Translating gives CASSGVAETRTEAFF.

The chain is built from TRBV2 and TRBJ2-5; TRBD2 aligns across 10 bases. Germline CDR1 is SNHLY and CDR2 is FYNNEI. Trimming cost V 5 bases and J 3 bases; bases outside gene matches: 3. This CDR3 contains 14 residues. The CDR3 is CASSRAGGEETQYF. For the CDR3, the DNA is TGTGCCAGCAGTCGAGCGGGGGGGGAAGAGACCCAGTACTTC.

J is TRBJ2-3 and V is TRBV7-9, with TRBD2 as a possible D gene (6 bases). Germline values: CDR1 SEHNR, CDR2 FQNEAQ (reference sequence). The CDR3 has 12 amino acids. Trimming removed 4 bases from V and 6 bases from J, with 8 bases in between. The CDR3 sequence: CASSWAGDTQYF. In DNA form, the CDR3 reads TGTGCCAGCAGCTGGGCGGGGGATACGCAGTATTTT.

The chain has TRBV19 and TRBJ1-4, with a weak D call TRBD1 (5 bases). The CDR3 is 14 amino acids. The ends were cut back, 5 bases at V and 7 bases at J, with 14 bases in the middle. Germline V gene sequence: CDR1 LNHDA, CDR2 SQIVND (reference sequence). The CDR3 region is CASSGGKGSEKLFF. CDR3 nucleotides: TGTGCCAGTAGTGGGGGGAAGGGGAGTGAAAAACTGTTTTTT.

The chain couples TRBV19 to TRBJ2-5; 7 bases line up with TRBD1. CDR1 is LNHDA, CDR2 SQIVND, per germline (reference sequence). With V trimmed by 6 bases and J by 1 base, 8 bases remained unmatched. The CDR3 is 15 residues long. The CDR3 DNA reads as TGTGCCAGTAGCAAACCTGGGACAGCCCAAGAGACCCAGTACTTC. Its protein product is CASSKPGTAQETQYF.

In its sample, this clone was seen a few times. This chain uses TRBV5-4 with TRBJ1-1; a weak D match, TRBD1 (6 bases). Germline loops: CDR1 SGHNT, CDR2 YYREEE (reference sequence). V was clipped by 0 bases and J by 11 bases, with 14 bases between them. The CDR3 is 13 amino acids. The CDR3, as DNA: TGTGCCAGCAGCTTGGGACAGGCCGAGAAGGCTTTCTTT. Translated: CASSLGQAEKAFF.